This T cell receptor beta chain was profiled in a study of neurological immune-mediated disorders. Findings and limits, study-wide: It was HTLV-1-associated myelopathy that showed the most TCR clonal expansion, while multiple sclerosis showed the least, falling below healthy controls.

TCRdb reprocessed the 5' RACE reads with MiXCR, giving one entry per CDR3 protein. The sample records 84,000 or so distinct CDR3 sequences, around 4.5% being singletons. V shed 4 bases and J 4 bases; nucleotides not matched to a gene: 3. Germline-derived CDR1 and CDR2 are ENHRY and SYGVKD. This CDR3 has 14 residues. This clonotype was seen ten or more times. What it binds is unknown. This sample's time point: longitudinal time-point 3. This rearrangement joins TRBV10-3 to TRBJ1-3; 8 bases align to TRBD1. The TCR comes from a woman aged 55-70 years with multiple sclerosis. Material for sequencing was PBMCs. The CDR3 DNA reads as TGTGCCATCAGTGGACGGACAGGGGGAAACACCATATATTTT. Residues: CAISGRTGGNTIYF.